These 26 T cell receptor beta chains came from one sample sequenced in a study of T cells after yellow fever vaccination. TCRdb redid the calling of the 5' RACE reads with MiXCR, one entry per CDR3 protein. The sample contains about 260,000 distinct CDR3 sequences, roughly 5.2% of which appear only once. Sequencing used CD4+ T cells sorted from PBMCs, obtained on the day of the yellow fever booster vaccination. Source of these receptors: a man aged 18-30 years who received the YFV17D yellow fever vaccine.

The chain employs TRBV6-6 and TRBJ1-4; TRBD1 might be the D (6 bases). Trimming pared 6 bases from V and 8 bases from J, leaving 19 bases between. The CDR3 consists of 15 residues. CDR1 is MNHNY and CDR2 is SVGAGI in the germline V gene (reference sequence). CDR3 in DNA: TGTGCCAGCAGGTCCTTGGGGGGGGCAATCGAAAAACTGTTTTTT. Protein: CASRSLGGAIEKLFF.

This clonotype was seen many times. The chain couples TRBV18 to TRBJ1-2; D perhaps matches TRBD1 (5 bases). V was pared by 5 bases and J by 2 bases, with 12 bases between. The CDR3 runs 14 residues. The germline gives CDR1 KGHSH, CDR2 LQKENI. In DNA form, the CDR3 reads TGTGCCAGCTCATCGGGACGACAGAACTATGGCTACACCTTC. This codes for CASSSGRQNYGYTF.

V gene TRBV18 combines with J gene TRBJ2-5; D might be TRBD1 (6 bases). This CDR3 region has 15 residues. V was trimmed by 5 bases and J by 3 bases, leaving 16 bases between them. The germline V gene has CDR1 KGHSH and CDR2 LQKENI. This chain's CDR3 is CASSGEGVWEETQYF. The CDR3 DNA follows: TGTGCCAGCTCAGGCGAGGGGGTCTGGGAAGAGACCCAGTACTTC.

In nucleotides, the CDR3 is TGTGCCGGAGGATATGAAAAACTGTTTTTT. Its translation: CAGGYEKLFF. The chain recombines TRBV6-6 with TRBJ1-4; D gene ambiguous. The V gene lost 11 bases and the J gene lost 6 bases, with 7 bases spanning the gap. Germline-derived CDR1 and CDR2 are MNHNY and SVGAGI (reference sequence). The CDR3 runs 10 residues.

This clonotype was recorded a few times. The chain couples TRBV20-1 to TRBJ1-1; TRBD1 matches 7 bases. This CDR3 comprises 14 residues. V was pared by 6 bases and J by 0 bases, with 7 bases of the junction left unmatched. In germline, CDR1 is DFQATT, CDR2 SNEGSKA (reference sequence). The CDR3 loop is CSAGEGQMNTEAFF. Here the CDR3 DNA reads TGCAGTGCGGGAGAGGGACAGATGAACACTGAAGCTTTCTTT.

In DNA form, the CDR3 reads TGTGCCATCAGTGAGTCGTCAGGGGGCAAAACCGGGGAGCTGTTTTTT. Translated: CAISESSGGKTGELFF. The chain employs TRBV10-3 and TRBJ2-2, with 8 bases identical to TRBD1. The V segment lost 0 bases and the J segment 5 bases; nucleotides outside the gene matches: 5. CDR3 length: 16 residues. Per germline, CDR1 ENHRY and CDR2 SYGVKD.

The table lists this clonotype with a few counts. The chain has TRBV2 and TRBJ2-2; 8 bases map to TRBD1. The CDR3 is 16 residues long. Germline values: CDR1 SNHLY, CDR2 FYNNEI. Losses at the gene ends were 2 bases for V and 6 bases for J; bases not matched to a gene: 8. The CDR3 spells CASSERQGALAGELFF. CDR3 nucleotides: TGTGCCAGCAGTGAAAGGCAGGGGGCCTTGGCCGGGGAGCTGTTTTTT.

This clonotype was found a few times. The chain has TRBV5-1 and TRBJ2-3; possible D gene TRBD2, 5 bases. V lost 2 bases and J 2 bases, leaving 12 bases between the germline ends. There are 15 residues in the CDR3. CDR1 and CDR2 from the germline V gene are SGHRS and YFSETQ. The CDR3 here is CASSFMTEDTDTQYF. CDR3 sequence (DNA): TGCGCCAGCAGCTTTATGACGGAGGACACAGATACGCAGTATTTT.

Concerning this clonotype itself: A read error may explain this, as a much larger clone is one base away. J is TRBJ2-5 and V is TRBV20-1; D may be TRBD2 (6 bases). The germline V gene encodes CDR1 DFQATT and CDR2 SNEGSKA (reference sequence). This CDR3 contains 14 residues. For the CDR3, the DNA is TGCTGTGCTAGAGATTCACGCCTAGCGGAGACCCAGTACTTC. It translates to CCARDSRLAETQYF.

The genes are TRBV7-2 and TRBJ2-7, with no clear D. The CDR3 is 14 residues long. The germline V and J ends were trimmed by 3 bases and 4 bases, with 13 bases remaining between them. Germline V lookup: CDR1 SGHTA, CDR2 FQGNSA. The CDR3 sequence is CASSFAGSLYEQYF. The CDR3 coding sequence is TGTGCCAGCAGCTTCGCTGGATCATTGTACGAGCAGTACTTC.

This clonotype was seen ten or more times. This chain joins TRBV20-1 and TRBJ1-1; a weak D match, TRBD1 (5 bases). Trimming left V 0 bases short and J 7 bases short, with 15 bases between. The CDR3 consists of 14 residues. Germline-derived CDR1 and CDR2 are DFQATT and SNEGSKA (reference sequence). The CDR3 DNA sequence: TGCAGTGCTAGAGACCCTGTCGGGGGAGATGAAGCTTTCTTT. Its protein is CSARDPVGGDEAFF.

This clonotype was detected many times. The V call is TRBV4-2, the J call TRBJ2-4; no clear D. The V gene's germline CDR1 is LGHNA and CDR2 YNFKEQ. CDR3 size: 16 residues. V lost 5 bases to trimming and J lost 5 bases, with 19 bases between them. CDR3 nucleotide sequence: TGTGCCAGCAGCTTGATTGCGGCCGGCGGCCAAAACATTCAGTACTTC. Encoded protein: CASSLIAAGGQNIQYF.

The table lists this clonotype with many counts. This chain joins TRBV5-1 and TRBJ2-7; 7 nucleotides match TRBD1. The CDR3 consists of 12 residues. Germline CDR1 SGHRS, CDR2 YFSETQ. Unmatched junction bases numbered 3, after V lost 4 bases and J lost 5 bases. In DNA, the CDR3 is TGCGCCAGCAGCCTTGACAGGGACGAGCAGTACTTC. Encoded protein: CASSLDRDEQYF.

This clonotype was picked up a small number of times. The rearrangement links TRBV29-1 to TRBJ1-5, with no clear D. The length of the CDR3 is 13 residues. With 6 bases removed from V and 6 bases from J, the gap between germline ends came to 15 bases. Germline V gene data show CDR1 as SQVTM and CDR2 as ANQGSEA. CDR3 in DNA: TGCAGCGTGAGTCCCGGGTTTGGTCAGCCCCAGCATTTT. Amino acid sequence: CSVSPGFGQPQHF.

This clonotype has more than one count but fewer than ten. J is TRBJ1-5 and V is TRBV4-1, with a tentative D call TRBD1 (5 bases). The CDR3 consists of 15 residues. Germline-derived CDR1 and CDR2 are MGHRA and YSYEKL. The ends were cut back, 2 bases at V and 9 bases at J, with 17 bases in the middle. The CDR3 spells CASSQLGGGNGPQHF. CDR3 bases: TGCGCCAGCAGCCAACTTGGTGGGGGAAACGGGCCCCAGCATTTT.

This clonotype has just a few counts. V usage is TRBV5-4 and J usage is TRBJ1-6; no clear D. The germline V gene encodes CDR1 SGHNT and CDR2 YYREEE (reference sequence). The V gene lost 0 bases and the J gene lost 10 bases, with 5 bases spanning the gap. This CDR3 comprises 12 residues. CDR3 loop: CASSLDHSPLHF. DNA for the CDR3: TGTGCCAGCAGCTTGGATCACTCACCCCTCCACTTT.

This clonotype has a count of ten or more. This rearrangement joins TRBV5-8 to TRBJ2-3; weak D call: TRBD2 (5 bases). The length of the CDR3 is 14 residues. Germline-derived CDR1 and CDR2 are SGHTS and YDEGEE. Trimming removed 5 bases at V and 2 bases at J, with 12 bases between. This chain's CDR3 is CASSSGVYTDTQYF. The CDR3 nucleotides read TGTGCCAGCAGTTCCGGGGTCTACACAGATACGCAGTATTTT.

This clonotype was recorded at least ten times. The CDR3 spells CASSVRIRSYEQYF. The CDR3 nucleotides are TGTGCCAGCAGCGTCAGGATTAGATCCTACGAGCAGTACTTC. J is TRBJ2-7 and V is TRBV6-5; D is ambiguous. Trimming took 6 bases from V and 1 from J, leaving 13 bases between them. The CDR3 has 14 amino acids. Germline loops: CDR1 MNHEY, CDR2 SVGAGI.

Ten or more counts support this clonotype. The CDR3 region is CASSLESHPVQETQYF. CDR3 DNA sequence: TGTGCCAGCAGCTTAGAAAGTCATCCAGTCCAAGAGACCCAGTACTTC. The chain has TRBV11-2 and TRBJ2-5; D is unresolved. Looked up from germline, CDR1 is SGHAT and CDR2 is FQNNGV. The V gene lost 0 bases and the J gene lost 1 base, with 12 bases spanning the gap. CDR3 length equals 16 residues.

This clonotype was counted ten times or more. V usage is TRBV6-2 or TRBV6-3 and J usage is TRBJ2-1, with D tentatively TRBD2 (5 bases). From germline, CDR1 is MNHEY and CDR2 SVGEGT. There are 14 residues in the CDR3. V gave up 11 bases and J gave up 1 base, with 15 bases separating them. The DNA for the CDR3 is TGTGCCGGGAAGAGGGCCGGTTCCTACAATGAGCAGTTCTTC. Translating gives CAGKRAGSYNEQFF.

This CDR3 is CASSPIPGQGHYEQYF. As DNA, the CDR3 is TGTGCCAGCAGCCCCATACCGGGACAGGGGCACTACGAGCAGTACTTC. The chain is built from TRBV5-6 and TRBJ2-7; 10 positions agree with TRBD1. The V segment lost 4 bases and the J segment 3 bases; nucleotides outside the gene matches: 10. CDR1 and CDR2 (germline): SGHDT, YYEEEE. The CDR3 loop spans 16 amino acids.

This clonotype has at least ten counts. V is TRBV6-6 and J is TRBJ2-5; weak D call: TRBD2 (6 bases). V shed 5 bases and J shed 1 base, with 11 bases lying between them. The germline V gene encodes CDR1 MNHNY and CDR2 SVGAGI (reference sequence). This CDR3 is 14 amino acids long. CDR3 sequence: CASSPDGGQETQYF. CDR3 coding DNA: TGTGCCAGCAGTCCCGACGGGGGCCAAGAGACCCAGTACTTC.

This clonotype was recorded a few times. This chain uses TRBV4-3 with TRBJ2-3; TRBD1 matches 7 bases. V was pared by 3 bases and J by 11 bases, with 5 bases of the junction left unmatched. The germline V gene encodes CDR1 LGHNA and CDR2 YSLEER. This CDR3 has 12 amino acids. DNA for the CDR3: TGCGCCAGCAGCCAGGGGACAGCGGTGCAGTATTTT. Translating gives CASSQGTAVQYF.

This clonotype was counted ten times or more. The CDR3 loop is CASSFPQDRRYNEQFF. The DNA for the CDR3 is TGCGCCAGCAGCTTCCCCCAGGACAGGAGATATAATGAGCAGTTCTTC. The chain has TRBV5-1 and TRBJ2-1; TRBD1 agrees at 7 bases. The V gene's germline CDR1 is SGHRS and CDR2 YFSETQ. The CDR3 has 16 residues. J gave up 7 bases and V 2 bases, and 12 bases lay outside the gene matches.

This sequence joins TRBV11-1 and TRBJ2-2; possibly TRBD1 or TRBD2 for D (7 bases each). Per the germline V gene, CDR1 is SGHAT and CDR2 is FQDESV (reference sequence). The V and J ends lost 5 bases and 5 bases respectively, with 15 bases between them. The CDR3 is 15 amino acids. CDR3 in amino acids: CASSPGGGTTGELFF. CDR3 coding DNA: TGTGCCAGCAGCCCAGGGGGGGGCACAACCGGGGAGCTGTTTTTT.

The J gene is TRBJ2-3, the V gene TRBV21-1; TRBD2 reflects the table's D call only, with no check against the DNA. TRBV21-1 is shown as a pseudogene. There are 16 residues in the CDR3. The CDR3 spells CASSEDGRAVVDTQYF. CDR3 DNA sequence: TGTGCCAGCAGCGAAGACGGCAGGGCGGTCGTAGATACGCAGTATTTT.